These 9 T cell receptor beta chains were sequenced from one sample in a study of T cell responses to AZD1222 COVID-19 vaccine. Clones were read by immunoSEQ multiplex PCR, and TCRdb kept only the in-frame ones, dropping some. The repertoire holds approximately 80,000 clones, with around 90% as singletons. The source was peripheral blood, collected on day 0 of AZD1222 vaccination. These TCRs come from an adult in good health.

The sample holds one count of this clone. This rearrangement joins TRBV7-7 to TRBJ2-3; a possible D gene is TRBD1 (6 bases). The CDR3 has 14 amino acids. The germline V gene encodes CDR1 SSHAT and CDR2 FNYEAQ (reference sequence). The V and J ends lost 4 bases and 6 bases respectively, with 14 bases between them. The CDR3 sequence: CASSSSTGLDTQYF. DNA for the CDR3: TGTGCCAGCAGCTCCTCGACAGGTTTGGATACGCAGTATTTT.

This clone was counted only a few times. This rearrangement joins TRBV5-5 to TRBJ2-5; D call uncertain. CDR1 is SGHKS and CDR2 is YYEKEE in the germline V gene (reference sequence). This CDR3 has 15 residues. Trimming took 5 bases from V and 4 from J, leaving 18 bases between them. Written as DNA, the CDR3 is TGTGCCAGCAGTCCCCTTAGCTCATGGGGAGAGACCCAGTACTTC. It is translated as CASSPLSSWGETQYF. The full variable domain, in which reference TRBV5-5 and TRBJ2-5 provide the parts outside the CDR3, is DAGVTQSPTHLIKTRGQQVTLRCSPISGHKSVSWYQQVLGQGPQFIFQYYEKEERGRGNFPDRFSARQFPNYSSELNVNALLLGDSALYLCASSPLSSWGETQYFGPGTRLLVL.

J is TRBJ2-5 and V is TRBV7-9; D uncertain. Trimming took off 7 bases at V and 5 bases at J, with 11 bases between the two ends. From germline, CDR1 is SEHNR and CDR2 FQNEAQ (reference sequence). There are 12 residues in the CDR3. The CDR3 sequence: CASNKVRETQYF. The CDR3 DNA is TGTGCCAGCAACAAGGTCCGGGAGACCCAGTACTTC.

This chain connects TRBV5-3 to TRBJ1-2; tentatively, D is TRBD1 (6 bases). TRBV5-3 counts as an open reading frame of uncertain function. Trimming removed 4 bases from V and 4 bases from J, with 23 bases in between. This CDR3 is built from 17 residues. The CDR3, as DNA: TGTGCCAGAAGCCACCGGGACAAGCCCACAGCCTTCTATGGCTACACCTTC. This gives the protein CARSHRDKPTAFYGYTF.

J is TRBJ1-2 and V is TRBV4-2, with TRBD1 matching over 7 bases. Germline CDR1 and CDR2: LGHNA and YNFKEQ. The V and J ends lost 6 bases and 8 bases, in that order; junction bases with no gene match: 3. This CDR3 has 11 residues. The CDR3 DNA reads as TGTGCCAGCAGTCGACAGGGAGGCTACACCTTC. Amino acid sequence: CASSRQGGYTF.

The chain recombines TRBV30 with TRBJ1-2; D gene unclear. CDR1 and CDR2 from the germline V gene are GTSNPN and SVGIG (reference sequence). Deletions cut 1 base from V and 8 bases from J, with 11 bases between. The CDR3 runs to 12 residues. The CDR3 spells CAWSAQIFGYTF. CDR3 DNA sequence: TGTGCCTGGAGTGCCCAGATCTTCGGCTACACCTTC.

The CDR3 sequence is CASSLGLDGSGEQFF. In nucleotides, the CDR3 is TGCGCCAGCAGCTTGGGTCTAGACGGGTCGGGGGAGCAGTTCTTC. The chain links TRBV5-1 to TRBJ2-1, with D maybe TRBD2 (5 bases). The CDR3 contains 15 residues. From germline, CDR1 is SGHRS and CDR2 YFSETQ. Trimming pared 0 bases from V and 10 bases from J, leaving 17 bases between.

V is TRBV9 and J is TRBJ1-3, with D possibly TRBD1 on 6 matching bases. The CDR3 extends over 15 amino acids. CDR1 is SGDLS and CDR2 is YYNGEE in the germline V gene. Trimming pared 4 bases from V and 2 bases from J, leaving 13 bases between. Here the CDR3 DNA reads TGTGCCAGCAGCCCTAGGGGGTACCCTGGAAACACCATATATTTT. This gives the protein CASSPRGYPGNTIYF.

This chain links TRBV6-4 with TRBJ2-1; D possibly corresponds to TRBD2 (5 bases). The CDR3 has 14 residues. The V end was cut by 0 bases, the J end by 7 bases, with 10 bases between. Germline V gene sequence: CDR1 MRHNA, CDR2 SNTAGT. CDR3 bases: TGTGCCAGCAGTGACTCTCGGGGTTTGAATGAGCAGTTCTTC. It is translated as CASSDSRGLNEQFF.